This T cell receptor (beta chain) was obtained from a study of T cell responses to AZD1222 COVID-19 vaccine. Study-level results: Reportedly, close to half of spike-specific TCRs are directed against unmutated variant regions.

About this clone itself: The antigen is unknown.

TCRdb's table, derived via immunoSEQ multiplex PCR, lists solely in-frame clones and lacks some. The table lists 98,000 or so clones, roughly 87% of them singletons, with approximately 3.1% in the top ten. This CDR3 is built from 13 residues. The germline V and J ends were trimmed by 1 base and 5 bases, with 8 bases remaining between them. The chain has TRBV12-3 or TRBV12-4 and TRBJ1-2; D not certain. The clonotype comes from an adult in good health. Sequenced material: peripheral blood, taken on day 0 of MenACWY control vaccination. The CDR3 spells CASSLGTEYGYTF. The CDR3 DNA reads TGTGCCAGCAGTTTAGGGACGGAATATGGCTACACCTTC.